Below, 7 T cell receptor beta chains from the same sample are listed, as sequenced in a study of CD8+CD57+ T cells in acquired aplastic anemia. Genomic DNA constituted the template upon which TCR beta VDJ and CDR3 profiling was performed. TCRdb reprocessed the reads with MiXCR, giving one entry per CDR3 protein. Of 400,000 to 450,000 distinct CDR3 sequences listed, under 80% are singletons. Material for sequencing was sorted CD4+, CD8+, or CD8+CD57+ T cells (not recorded which) from PBMCs. Receptors originate from a human donor in good health, serving as a control.

This clonotype was seen once. The CDR3 ends on some other residue instead of the conserved phenylalanine or tryptophan, so this is likely a read error. V is TRBV12-3 or TRBV12-4 and J is TRBJ2-7, with D unclear. The J call may be in error: the DNA end matches TRBJ2-5 better. The CDR3 loop spans 12 amino acids. The CDR3 loop is CASSLARQTQYY. CDR3 nucleotide sequence: TGTGCCAGCAGTTTAGCGCGACAGACCCAGTACTAC.

As for this clonotype: Since no conserved phenylalanine or tryptophan closes the CDR3, a read error is the likely cause. The DNA is left out, because the CDR3 cannot be placed on it with certainty; the CDR3 is given as TCRdb lists it. The chain combines TRBV2 with TRBJ1-5. Germline CDR1 reads SNHLY; CDR2 reads FYNNEI. With termini counted, the CDR3 has 13 amino acids. The CDR3 sequence: CASSVTGNQPHQH.

The chain employs TRBV7-8 and TRBJ1-2, with D maybe TRBD1 (5 bases). Germline-derived CDR1 and CDR2 are SGHVS and FQNEAQ. The germline V and J ends were trimmed by 5 bases and 6 bases, with 19 bases remaining between them. The CDR3 length is 15 residues. The CDR3 sequence is CASSQDSRTFNGYTF. The DNA of the CDR3 is TGTGCCAGCAGCCAGGATTCGAGGACATTCAATGGCTACACCTTC.

This clonotype showed up many times. The chain is built from TRBV19 and TRBJ1-5; D is possibly TRBD1 (5 bases). CDR1 and CDR2 from the germline V gene are LNHDA and SQIVND (reference sequence). V gave up 6 bases and J gave up 5 bases, with 17 bases separating them. The CDR3 is 15 residues long. CDR3: CASRAIGAQDQPQHF. CDR3 bases: TGTGCCAGTAGGGCTATAGGGGCCCAGGATCAGCCCCAGCATTTT.

This clonotype was seen once. The limits of the CDR3 on the DNA are not certain, so only TCRdb's listed CDR3 is given. The rearrangement uses TRBV7-3 and TRBJ1-3; TRBD1, the table's D call, lacks a check against the DNA. Germline values: CDR1 SGHTA, CDR2 FQGTGA. Including both end residues, the CDR3 is 13 amino acids long. The CDR3 spells CASSRDVGTGIDF.

As to this clonotype: Because it lacks the conserved phenylalanine or tryptophan at the end, this CDR3 is likely a read error. It is unclear where the CDR3 begins or ends on the DNA, so no DNA is shown, and the CDR3 is as TCRdb lists it. This chain joins TRBV7-9 and TRBJ2-1. Germline loops: CDR1 SEHNR, CDR2 FQNEAQ (reference sequence). The CDR3 spans 13 residues, counting both ends. The CDR3 reads CASGTLTRRELFL.

V is TRBV12-3 or TRBV12-4 and J is TRBJ1-2, with D maybe TRBD1 (6 bases). The CDR3 contains 15 residues. Trimming stripped 8 bases from V and 3 bases from J, with 19 bases between. This CDR3 is CASRRTTGSDYGYTF. CDR3 nucleotides: TGTGCCAGCCGAAGAACGACAGGATCGGACTATGGCTACACCTTC.